This passage covers 5 T cell receptor beta chains from one sample sequenced in a study of human T cells and chemical hapten exposure listed by TCRdb under 2021. Library generation was performed with RACE. Sequencing used a NextSeq 500. In-frame beta chains were kept once TCRdb had trimmed the public reads at Q25 with fastp and called clones with MiXCR. CDR3 protein duplicates are merged, each entry listing the most common genes and DNA. This sample holds approximately 89,000 distinct CDR3 sequences; more than 6.5% were observed only once. The leading ten clones occupy approximately 1.3% of the sample. The sample's time point label is to be understood as: patch test 2, 6 weeks after DPC sensitization. The treatment or condition label for this specimen denotes: therapeutic diphenylcyclopropenone sensitization with weekly scalp DPC. Sequencing was performed on whole blood, taken in connection with sensitization to the hapten diphenylcyclopropenone (DPC). The receptors shown here come from a woman between 25 and 40 years old with alopecia areata. Some clones in this sample may be carry-over from other donors' samples.

This clonotype was detected ten times or more. The chain combines TRBV29-1 with TRBJ2-3; the D is unclear. From germline, CDR1 is SQVTM and CDR2 ANQGSEA. V was cut by 3 bases and J by 0 bases, with 10 bases left in between. This CDR3 contains 14 residues. CDR3 DNA: TGCAGCGTTGAGCTTATCTCTAGCACAGATACGCAGTATTTT. It translates to CSVELISSTDTQYF.

This clonotype was counted a few times. This chain links TRBV14 with TRBJ2-1; 8 bases are a match to TRBD1. Germline lookup yields CDR1 SGHDN and CDR2 FVKESK. Unmatched junction bases numbered 7, after V lost 2 bases and J lost 10 bases. The CDR3 length is 14 residues. DNA for the CDR3: TGTGCCAGCAGCCAACTGGCAGGGGGCGGGGAGCAGTTCTTC. This gives the protein CASSQLAGGGEQFF.

The gene calls are TRBV27 and TRBJ2-3, with TRBD2 matching over 7 bases. Trimming removed 4 bases from V and 3 bases from J; junction bases left unmatched: 13. This CDR3 has 17 amino acids. Germline loops: CDR1 MNHEY, CDR2 SMNVEV (reference sequence). DNA of the CDR3: TGTGCCAGCAGTTACACTCCCCAGCGGGGTTTAACAGATACGCAGTATTTT. It is translated as CASSYTPQRGLTDTQYF.

This clonotype was observed many times. The rearrangement joins TRBV12-3 or TRBV12-4 to TRBJ2-3, with unresolved D. The CDR3 length is 15 residues. The V and J ends lost 3 bases and 4 bases respectively, with 14 bases between them. Here the CDR3 reads CASSFGSWTADTQYF. The CDR3 nucleotides read TGTGCCAGCAGTTTTGGCTCGTGGACGGCAGATACGCAGTATTTT.

There are many counts of this clonotype. The chain employs TRBV20-1 and TRBJ1-2; TRBD1 is a possible D gene (6 bases). Germline CDR1 and CDR2: DFQATT and SNEGSKA (reference sequence). V gave up 3 bases and J gave up 0 bases, with 11 bases separating them. This CDR3 has 14 residues. CDR3 protein: CSASAGEANYGYTF. The CDR3 bases are TGCAGTGCTAGCGCAGGGGAAGCTAACTATGGCTACACCTTC.